Each of the 23 T cell receptor beta chains below was sequenced from the same sample in a study of cytomegalovirus exposure and HLA in healthy donors. The PCR had 60 Vbeta and 13 Jbeta primers. Data came from immunoSEQ multiplex PCR; TCRdb stores just in-frame clones and leaves some out. The top ten clones hold 20% to 25% of a sample with about 87,000 clones, approximately 69% of them seen once. Material for sequencing was PBMCs. These receptors all come from a young man in good health and CMV-seropositive.

This chain joins TRBV14 and TRBJ2-1; a possible D gene is TRBD1 (5 bases). The germline CDR1 and CDR2 sequences are SGHDN and FVKESK. This CDR3 has 15 residues. V shed 1 base and J shed 2 bases, with 9 bases lying between them. This chain's CDR3 is CASSQGRATYNEQFF. In DNA form, the CDR3 reads TGTGCCAGCAGCCAAGGCAGGGCCACCTACAATGAGCAGTTCTTC. The variable domain in full, with the rest retrieved from reference TRBV14 and TRBJ2-1, is EAGVTQFPSHSVIEKGQTVTLRCDPISGHDNLYWYRRVMGKEIKFLLHFVKESKQDESGMPNNRFLAERTGGTYSTLKVQPAELEDSGVYFCASSQGRATYNEQFFGPGTRLTVL.

The chain joins TRBV10-3 to TRBJ2-7; tentatively, D is TRBD2 (5 bases). Germline V lookup: CDR1 ENHRY, CDR2 SYGVKD. The CDR3 is made up of 16 amino acids. V shed 3 bases and J shed 0 bases, with 15 bases lying between them. DNA for the CDR3: TGTGCCATCAGTGAACAGCTAGCTCAAAGCTCCTACGAGCAGTACTTC. Its protein is CAISEQLAQSSYEQYF.

This clone was observed a handful of times. CDR3 sequence (DNA): TGTGCCAGCAGACGTGAGGCCGACTACGAGCAGTACTTC. Translated, it gives CASRREADYEQYF. The V and J genes are TRBV2 and TRBJ2-7, with D uncertain. Trimming pared 6 bases from V and 3 bases from J, leaving 12 bases between. This CDR3 comprises 13 residues. Germline lookup yields CDR1 SNHLY and CDR2 FYNNEI.

The chain has TRBV7-2 and TRBJ2-7; 12 positions match TRBD2. The germline V gene encodes CDR1 SGHTA and CDR2 FQGNSA. V lost 5 bases, J lost 9 bases, and 8 bases stayed unmatched. This CDR3 spans 14 amino acids. CDR3 nucleotide sequence: TGTGCCAGCAGCCCTGGGACTAGCGGGCTAGGGCAGTACTTC. The encoded protein is CASSPGTSGLGQYF.

The chain joins TRBV28 to TRBJ1-4; the D is unclear. The V end was cut by 2 bases, the J end by 1 base, with 11 bases between. The CDR3 contains 16 residues. The germline V gene has CDR1 MDHEN and CDR2 SYDVKM. The DNA for the CDR3 is TGTGCCAGCAGTTTAAGGGCTGGGAGAACTAATGAAAAACTGTTTTTT. It codes for CASSLRAGRTNEKLFF.

This clone appeared a few times. The chain uses TRBV27 and TRBJ1-5; a weak D match, TRBD1 (5 bases). From germline, CDR1 is MNHEY and CDR2 SMNVEV (reference sequence). Trimming shortened V by 5 bases and J by 2 bases, and 10 bases separated the two germline ends. The CDR3 length is 14 residues. CDR3 sequence: CASSGGRGNQPQHF. CDR3 nucleotide sequence: TGTGCCAGCAGTGGGGGGAGAGGCAATCAGCCCCAGCATTTT.

The rearrangement joins TRBV7-3 to TRBJ1-1; maybe TRBD1 (6 bases). There are 16 residues in the CDR3. V lost 0 bases, J lost 0 bases, and 11 bases lay in between. Per germline, CDR1 SGHTA and CDR2 FQGTGA. The CDR3 bases are TGTGCCAGCAGCTTAACGGACGGGACAATGAACACTGAAGCTTTCTTT. It specifies CASSLTDGTMNTEAFF.

V gene TRBV7-2 combines with J gene TRBJ2-7, with 7 bases identical to TRBD1. The CDR3 extends over 15 amino acids. With V trimmed by 7 bases and J by 2 bases, 11 bases remained unmatched. CDR1 and CDR2 from the germline V gene are SGHTA and FQGNSA. This CDR3 reads CASTPGQKFPYEQYF. The CDR3 nucleotides read TGTGCCAGCACCCCGGGACAGAAGTTTCCCTACGAGCAGTACTTC.

The V gene is TRBV4-2, the J gene TRBJ2-2; D possibly corresponds to TRBD2 (6 bases). In germline, CDR1 is LGHNA, CDR2 YNFKEQ. CDR3 length: 12 amino acids. V was shortened by 4 bases and J by 6 bases, with 6 bases between the two germline ends. The DNA for the CDR3 is TGTGCCAGCAGCCCTAGCGCCGGGGAGCTGTTTTTT. It specifies CASSPSAGELFF.

The chain links TRBV14 to TRBJ1-1; D perhaps matches TRBD1 (5 bases). The CDR3 consists of 15 residues. Germline V lookup: CDR1 SGHDN, CDR2 FVKESK. Trimming pared 4 bases from V and 3 bases from J, leaving 15 bases between. The CDR3 spells CASSPLGSRDTEAFF. DNA for the CDR3: TGTGCCAGCAGCCCTCTCGGATCCAGGGACACTGAAGCTTTCTTT.

The chain recombines TRBV7-9 with TRBJ1-1; D is possibly TRBD1 (5 bases). In germline, CDR1 is SEHNR, CDR2 FQNEAQ (reference sequence). V was clipped by 1 base and J by 8 bases, with 11 bases between them. The CDR3 extends over 13 amino acids. CDR3 nucleotides: TGTGCCAGCAGCTTAGACAGCGGGACCGAAGCTTTCTTT. Protein sequence: CASSLDSGTEAFF.

The chain employs TRBV19 and TRBJ2-3; D unclear. The CDR3 is 13 residues long. V lost 5 bases, J lost 7 bases, and 13 bases lay in between. Germline-derived CDR1 and CDR2 are LNHDA and SQIVND (reference sequence). DNA of the CDR3: TGTGCCAGTAGTTCCCCGGGTTCCTATACGCAGTATTTT. Amino acids: CASSSPGSYTQYF.

This rearrangement joins TRBV16 to TRBJ1-5; 11 nucleotides match TRBD1. CDR3 length: 17 amino acids. The V segment lost 2 bases and the J segment 0 bases; nucleotides outside the gene matches: 3. Germline lookup yields CDR1 KGHSY and CDR2 FQNENV. In DNA, the CDR3 is TGTGCCAGCAGCCAACGGACAGGGGGCAATAGCAATCAGCCCCAGCATTTT. This sequence encodes CASSQRTGGNSNQPQHF.

The rearrangement uses TRBV4-3 and TRBJ2-3, with D perhaps TRBD2 (6 bases). The ends were cut back, 0 bases at V and 2 bases at J, with 15 bases in the middle. The CDR3 sequence is 17 residues long. Germline assignment: CDR1 LGHNA and CDR2 YSLEER. The CDR3 reads CASSQEVAEPSTDTQYF. The CDR3 nucleotides are TGCGCCAGCAGCCAAGAGGTAGCGGAGCCTTCCACAGATACGCAGTATTTT.

The rearrangement uses TRBV7-2 and TRBJ1-1; 7 bases are shared with TRBD1. V was clipped by 1 base and J by 9 bases; unmatched bases: 11. This CDR3 has 15 residues. CDR1 SGHTA and CDR2 FQGNSA come from the germline V gene. CDR3 loop: CASSLESKGALKAFF. CDR3 nucleotides: TGTGCCAGCAGCTTAGAGTCGAAGGGGGCCCTCAAAGCTTTCTTT.

The chain is built from TRBV11-2 and TRBJ1-6; D is ambiguous. Trimming took off 4 bases at V and 8 bases at J, with 12 bases between the two ends. This CDR3 has 14 amino acids. Germline V gene data show CDR1 as SGHAT and CDR2 as FQNNGV. The CDR3 region is CASSSGIRDSPLHF. The CDR3 bases are TGTGCCAGCAGCTCTGGAATACGGGATTCACCCCTCCACTTT.

The CDR3 DNA reads as TGTGCCAGCAGCGTTAGACAGGGTGGGACCCAGTACTTC. Residues: CASSVRQGGTQYF. The chain carries TRBV9 and TRBJ2-5; 7 bases map to TRBD1. The germline CDR1 and CDR2 sequences are SGDLS and YYNGEE. Unmatched junction bases numbered 5, after V lost 2 bases and J lost 7 bases. The CDR3 sequence is 13 residues long. The full variable domain, rest sourced from reference TRBV9 and TRBJ2-5, is DSGVTQTPKHLITATGQRVTLRCSPRSGDLSVYWYQQSLDQGLQFLIQYYNGEERAKGNILERFSAQQFPDLHSELNLSSLELGDSALYFCASSVRQGGTQYFGPGTRLLVL.

The chain carries TRBV5-1 and TRBJ2-5, with a weak D call TRBD1 (6 bases). The J call may be incorrect, as the DNA end agrees better with TRBJ2-7. The CDR3 is 14 amino acids. From germline, CDR1 is SGHRS and CDR2 YFSETQ. CDR3 sequence (DNA): TGCGCCAGCAGCTTGGGGGGTCGACAGGACGAGCAGTACTTC. Translation: CASSLGGRQDEQYF.

The chain employs TRBV5-6 and TRBJ2-5; possible D gene TRBD1, 5 bases. Germline loops: CDR1 SGHDT, CDR2 YYEEEE. The V end lost 1 base, the J end lost 1 base, and 14 bases lay between the germline ends. The CDR3 is 16 amino acids. CDR3 sequence reads: CASSLTPGLSQETQYF. Written as DNA, the CDR3 is TGTGCCAGCAGCTTGACTCCAGGGCTATCCCAAGAGACCCAGTACTTC.

The chain couples TRBV10-3 to TRBJ1-1; D gene ambiguous. The CDR3 is made up of 15 amino acids. The V gene lost 4 bases and the J gene lost 1 base, with 13 bases spanning the gap. Germline V gene lookup returns CDR1 ENHRY and CDR2 SYGVKD. The CDR3 coding sequence is TGTGCCATCAGTGTCGACCCCAGAGGGAACACTGAAGCTTTCTTT. This codes for CAISVDPRGNTEAFF.

The J gene is TRBJ1-3, the V gene TRBV5-1; tentative D call: TRBD1 (5 bases). The CDR3 is made up of 16 amino acids. Between the trimmed V and J ends, which lost 0 bases and 3 bases, there was a span of 13 bases. The germline gives CDR1 SGHRS, CDR2 YFSETQ. The CDR3 here is CASSLETARRGNTIYF. The CDR3, as DNA: TGCGCCAGCAGCTTGGAGACAGCCCGTCGTGGAAACACCATATATTTT.

The chain recombines TRBV29-1 with TRBJ2-5, with D possibly matching TRBD1 (6 bases). The CDR3 contains 14 residues. Deletions cut 3 bases from V and 3 bases from J, with 14 bases between. In germline, CDR1 is SQVTM, CDR2 ANQGSEA. CDR3 nucleotides: TGCAGCGTTGAGTTGTGGAACAGGGAAGAGACCCAGTACTTC. Its translation: CSVELWNREETQYF.

The V gene is TRBV12-5, the J gene TRBJ2-5, with D possibly matching TRBD2 (6 bases). Germline V gene lookup returns CDR1 LGHNT and CDR2 FRNRAP. The CDR3 is made up of 14 amino acids. V dropped 4 bases and J dropped 5 bases, with 14 bases sitting between them. The CDR3 here is CASGSPGEGETQYF. The CDR3 nucleotides read TGTGCTAGTGGTTCCCCGGGAGAGGGGGAGACCCAGTACTTC.